A single sample gave rise to the 3 T cell receptor beta chains below, sequenced in a study of CD8+ T cells in alopecia areata. Extracted RNA was reverse transcribed, and the resulting cDNA served as sequencing template. The assay was immunoSEQ multiplex PCR, and TCRdb's table has in-frame clones only and misses some. The repertoire holds more than 75,000 clones, roughly two fifths seen once, with about 1.4% in the top ten. Material for sequencing was CD4+ T cells sorted from blood. All receptors come from a human donor with alopecia areata.

This clone was seen a handful of times. This rearrangement joins TRBV30 to TRBJ2-1; D call uncertain. The CDR3 has 11 residues. The V gene lost 1 base and the J gene lost 9 bases, with 7 bases spanning the gap. CDR1 GTSNPN and CDR2 SVGIG come from the germline V gene (reference sequence). CDR3 sequence reads: CAWSGTSEQFF. The DNA of the CDR3 is TGTGCCTGGAGTGGAACATCTGAGCAGTTCTTC.

The gene calls are TRBV29-1 and TRBJ1-2, with TRBD1 identical over 8 bases. The CDR3 runs 15 residues. Trimming removed 3 bases from V and 8 bases from J; junction bases left unmatched: 14. Germline CDR1 SQVTM, CDR2 ANQGSEA. The CDR3 DNA reads as TGCAGCGTTGAGGGTCGACAGGGGCCAAGGGGGGGCTACACCTTC. Translation: CSVEGRQGPRGGYTF. Looking up the rest from reference TRBV29-1 and TRBJ1-2 gives the full variable domain: SAVISQKPSRDICQRGTSLTIQCQVDSQVTMMFWYRQQPGQSLTLIATANQGSEATYESGFVIDKFPISRPNLTFSTLTVSNMSPEDSSIYLCSVEGRQGPRGGYTFGSGTRLTVV.

Here the CDR3 DNA reads TGCAGCGTTGATTTGCGACAAGGCGGCTCCTACGAGCAGTACTTC. It codes for CSVDLRQGGSYEQYF. The chain recombines TRBV29-1 with TRBJ2-7; D is unresolved. There are 15 residues in the CDR3. Trimming took 3 bases from V and 0 from J, leaving 15 bases between them. Germline V CDR1 and CDR2: SQVTM, ANQGSEA.